This T cell receptor (beta chain) was identified in a study of blood T cell repertoires in COVID-19. Whole-study context: Nucleic acid was either cDNA or gDNA, and it came from T cells, B-cell-depleted T cells, or PBMCs.

The study drew participants aged about 18 to 90 years from roughly 25 US areas. Assignment of participants to cohorts was predicated upon participant-reported clinical history. With 6 bases clipped from V and 0 bases from J, the junction kept 12 bases outside the gene matches. The CDR3 extends over 18 amino acids. The V gene's germline CDR1 is KGHDR and CDR2 SFDVKD. Only in-frame clones appear in the TCRdb table, and some are missing; sequencing was by immunoSEQ multiplex PCR. The sample lists some 380,000 clones; around 90% were seen once. The origin of this receptor is a woman in her 40s with acute COVID-19. The chain joins TRBV24-1 to TRBJ1-3; 8 bases fit TRBD1. Sequenced: PBMCs or T cells enriched from blood (not recorded which). The CDR3: CATSYDLGDRSSGNTIYF. The CDR3 bases are TGTGCCACCAGTTATGATTTGGGGGACAGGAGCTCTGGAAACACCATATATTTT.